The clone carrying this T cell receptor (beta chain) was detected only a few times. The V gene end was trimmed by 5 bases and the J gene end by 7 bases; junction bases not matched to a gene: 12. The CDR3 contains 16 residues. Germline V gene data show CDR1 as SGHVS and CDR2 as FNYEAQ. Molecular barcoding with unique molecular identifiers was used for the TCRbeta library. TCRdb ran MiXCR on the PCR reads and lists one entry per CDR3 protein. The sample contains approximately 590,000 distinct CDR3 sequences, roughly a tenth of which appear only once. The data were taken from a study of T-cell reconstitution after alpha-beta-depleted transplantation in children.

This sequence was found in a human donor who donated a stem cell graft to a child with acute myeloid leukemia. Here the sequenced sample was PBMCs from the stem cell graft donor, taken from the stem cell graft. This rearrangement joins TRBV7-6 to TRBJ2-1; 9 bases agree with TRBD2. The DNA for the CDR3 is TGTGCCAGCAGCGCACCGAGCGGGAGGATAGTAAATGAGCAGTTCTTC. The encoded protein is CASSAPSGRIVNEQFF.